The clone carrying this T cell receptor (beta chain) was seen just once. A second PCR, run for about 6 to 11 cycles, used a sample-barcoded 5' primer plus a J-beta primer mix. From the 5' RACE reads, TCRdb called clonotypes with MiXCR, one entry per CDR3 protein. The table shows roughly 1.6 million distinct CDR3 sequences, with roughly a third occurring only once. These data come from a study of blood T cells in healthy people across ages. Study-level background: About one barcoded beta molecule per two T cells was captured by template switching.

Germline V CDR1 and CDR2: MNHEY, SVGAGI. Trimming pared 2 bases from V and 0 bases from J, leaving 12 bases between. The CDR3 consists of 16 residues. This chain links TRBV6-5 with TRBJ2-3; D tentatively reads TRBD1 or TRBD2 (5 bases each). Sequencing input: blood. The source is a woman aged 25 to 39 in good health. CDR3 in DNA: TGTGCCAGCAGTTACCCGGGGCCAGCCAGCACAGATACGCAGTATTTT. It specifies CASSYPGPASTDTQYF.